The present T cell receptor beta chain was sequenced within a study of regulatory T cells in long-lasting Graves disease. This clonotype was seen a few times. V shed 0 bases and J 6 bases; nucleotides not matched to a gene: 8. CDR3 length equals 16 residues. Per germline, CDR1 SGHRS and CDR2 YFSETQ. Arm-PCR of CDR3 regions with iRepertoire HTBI primers generated TCR beta libraries. TCRdb recomputed calls from the multiplex PCR reads with MiXCR, one row per CDR3 protein. The sample records a few hundred thousand distinct CDR3 sequences, roughly 16% being singletons. Time point indicated: newly diagnosed GD, antithyroid drugs for less than 3 months. Researchers made the TCR library from RNA that was extracted from PBMCs. The same data also went into a second study, on T cells in Graves' hyperthyroidism and ophthalmopathy. That investigation notes: Ophthalmopathy onset followed model prediction by a median roughly six months.

The sequence was collected from a woman aged 18-29 years with Graves disease. Specimen: peripheral blood mononuclear cells (PBMCs), collected at new diagnosis, from a patient treated with antithyroid drugs. The J gene is TRBJ1-5, the V gene TRBV5-1, with 8 bases matching TRBD1. In DNA, the CDR3 is TGCGCCAGCAGCTTGGGAGGGACAGGCAGGAGTCAGCCCCAGCATTTT. Encoded protein: CASSLGGTGRSQPQHF.